The present T cell receptor beta chain was sequenced within a study of T cell repertoires in cytomegalovirus infection. Study-level information: The public TCR beta signatures pointed to both CMV infection and matching HLA type.

Germline loops: CDR1 SGHDN, CDR2 FVKESK. The CDR3 is 17 residues long. V lost 0 bases, J lost 3 bases, and 17 bases lay in between. Study findings and constraints: The response measured ex vivo was dominated by TCR beta clonotypes (HLA-C-restricted and CMV-specific). People with CMV and the relevant HLA were identified by cumulative public TCR beta family frequency.

This clonotype came up a few times. What it recognizes is unknown. TCRdb reprocessed the reads via MiXCR and lists one record per CDR3 protein. This sample carries roughly 600,000 distinct CDR3 sequences, roughly a quarter of them seen once, and the ten largest clones take 7.5% to 9%. The sequenced sample was CD8+ T cells from PBMCs. This TCR was recovered from a human donor in good health (CMV status not recorded). Some clones in this sample may be carry-over from other donors' samples. This chain uses TRBV14 with TRBJ1-2; tentative D call: TRBD1 (6 bases). This CDR3 is CASSQDRWGTRDYGYTF. CDR3 coding DNA: TGTGCCAGCAGCCAAGATCGGTGGGGGACACGAGACTATGGCTACACCTTC.